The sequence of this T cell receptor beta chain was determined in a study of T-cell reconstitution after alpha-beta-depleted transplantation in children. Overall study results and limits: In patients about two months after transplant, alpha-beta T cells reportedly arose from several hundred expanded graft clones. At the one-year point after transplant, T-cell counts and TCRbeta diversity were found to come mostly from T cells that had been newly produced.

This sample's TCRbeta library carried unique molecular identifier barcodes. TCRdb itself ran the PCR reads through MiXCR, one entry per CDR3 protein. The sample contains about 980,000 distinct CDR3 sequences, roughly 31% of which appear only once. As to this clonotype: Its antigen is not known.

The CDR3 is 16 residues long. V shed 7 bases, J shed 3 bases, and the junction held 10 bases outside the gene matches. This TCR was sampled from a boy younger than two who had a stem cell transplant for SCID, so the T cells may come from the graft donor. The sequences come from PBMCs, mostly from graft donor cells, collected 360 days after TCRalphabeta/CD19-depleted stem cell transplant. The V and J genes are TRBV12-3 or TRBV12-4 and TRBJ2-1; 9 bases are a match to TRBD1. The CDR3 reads CASTGGQGGSYNEQFF. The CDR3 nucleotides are TGTGCCAGCACCGGGGGACAGGGAGGAAGCTACAATGAGCAGTTCTTC.